This TCR beta chain is from a study of shared clonotypes between healthy human individuals. Across the study: Contributing individuals were a couple of females and a few males aged 18 to 49. The study used three CD4 naive, three CD4 memory, two CD8 naive and one CD8 memory plate per donor. Study-level findings and limits: Depth was large, yet rarefaction showed that sorted-subset sequencing was incomplete.

Nashville, Tennessee was home to all donors, who were Caucasian adults. Unmatched junction bases numbered 12, after V lost 4 bases and J lost 6 bases. The germline CDR1 and CDR2 sequences are SGHTS and YDEGEE. The CDR3 is 16 residues long. Repertoires were generated with immunoSEQ multiplex PCR, while TCRdb's copy carries only in-frame clones and drops some. The top ten clones hold around 0.45% of a sample with around 1.5 million clones, 98% of them seen once. Points on this clone: The antigen remains unidentified.

Sequencing was performed on naive CD4+ T cells sorted from blood. The subset: CD45RA+ positively selected. The sequence came from a man younger than 45 in good health. This rearrangement joins TRBV5-8 to TRBJ1-1; 10 positions agree with TRBD1. Here the CDR3 DNA reads TGTGCCAGCAGCCCACTAGGACAGGGGGATTATCCTGAAGCTTTCTTT. Its translation: CASSPLGQGDYPEAFF.